These 5 T cell receptor beta chains were sequenced from one sample in a study of blood T cell repertoires in COVID-19. Method: immunoSEQ multiplex PCR; TCRdb's copy keeps in-frame clones and lacks some. Found here are 150,000 or so clones, approximately 88% of them singletons; the top ten hold 13%. Sequencing was done on a sample of PBMCs or T cells enriched from blood (not recorded which). Receptor source: an older woman who had recovered from COVID-19.

The genes are TRBV4-1 and TRBJ1-2; D is ambiguous. Germline V gene data show CDR1 as MGHRA and CDR2 as YSYEKL. The CDR3 consists of 15 residues. V was cut by 0 bases and J by 7 bases, with 15 bases left in between. Written as DNA, the CDR3 is TGCGCCAGCAGCCAAGAAAGGGTTCCCGGGAGTGGCTACACCTTC. Protein sequence: CASSQERVPGSGYTF.

This clone came up once. CDR3 sequence reads: CSVEASGKPGELFF. The DNA of the CDR3 is TGCAGCGTTGAGGCTAGCGGGAAACCCGGGGAGCTGTTTTTT. V usage is TRBV29-1 and J usage is TRBJ2-2; TRBD2 agrees at 9 bases. The CDR3 consists of 14 residues. The trim removed 3 bases at V and 6 bases at J, leaving 5 bases unmatched. Germline V gene lookup returns CDR1 SQVTM and CDR2 ANQGSEA.

The chain couples TRBV11-3 to TRBJ2-3; D is possibly TRBD2 (5 bases). Germline assignment: CDR1 SGHNT and CDR2 YENEEA. The CDR3 loop spans 15 amino acids. V gave up 5 bases and J gave up 4 bases, with 16 bases separating them. This CDR3 reads CASSRSQHGADTQYF. CDR3 DNA sequence: TGTGCCAGCAGCCGGAGCCAACACGGGGCAGATACGCAGTATTTT.

The chain links TRBV7-9 to TRBJ1-1; D perhaps matches TRBD1 (6 bases). Looked up from germline, CDR1 is SEHNR and CDR2 is FQNEAQ (reference sequence). V lost 6 bases and J 5 bases, leaving 13 bases between the germline ends. The CDR3 consists of 13 residues. The CDR3 reads CASRRGGETEAFF. For the CDR3, the DNA is TGTGCCAGCAGGCGGGGGGGCGAGACTGAAGCTTTCTTT.

The chain links TRBV6-5 to TRBJ1-6; no definite D call. CDR3 length: 12 amino acids. CDR1 is MNHEY, CDR2 SVGAGI, per germline. Trimming took 8 bases from V and 6 from J, leaving 8 bases between them. CDR3 in amino acids: CASSSPNSPLHF. For the CDR3, the DNA is TGTGCCAGCTCGAGTCCTAATTCACCCCTCCACTTT.